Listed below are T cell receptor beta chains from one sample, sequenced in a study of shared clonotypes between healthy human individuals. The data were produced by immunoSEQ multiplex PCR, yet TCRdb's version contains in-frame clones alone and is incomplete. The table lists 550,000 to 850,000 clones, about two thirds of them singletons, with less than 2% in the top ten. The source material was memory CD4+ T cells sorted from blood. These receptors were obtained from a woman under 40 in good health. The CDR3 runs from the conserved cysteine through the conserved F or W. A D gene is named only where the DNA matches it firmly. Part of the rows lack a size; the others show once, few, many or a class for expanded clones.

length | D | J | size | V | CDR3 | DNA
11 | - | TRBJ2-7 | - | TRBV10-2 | CASSDPSGQYF | TGCGCCAGCAGTGATCCCTCGGGACAGTACTTC
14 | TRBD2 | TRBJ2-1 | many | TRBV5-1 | CASIASGGYNEQFF | TGCGCCAGCATAGCTAGCGGAGGTTACAATGAGCAGTTCTTC
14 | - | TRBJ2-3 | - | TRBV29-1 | CSVEDWRGTDTQYF | TGCAGCGTTGAAGATTGGAGGGGCACAGATACGCAGTATTTT
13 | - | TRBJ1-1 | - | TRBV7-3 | CASSENSRTEAFF | TGTGCCAGCAGCGAGAACAGCCGAACTGAAGCTTTCTTT
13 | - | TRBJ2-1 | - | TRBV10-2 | CATSATGFNEQFF | TGCGCCACCTCAGCCACAGGGTTCAATGAGCAGTTCTTC
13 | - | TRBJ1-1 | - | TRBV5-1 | CASTGGAGTEAFF | TGCGCCAGCACTGGGGGCGCCGGAACTGAAGCTTTCTTT
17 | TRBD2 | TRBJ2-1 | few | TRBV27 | CASSHGAGISSYNEQFF | TGTGCCAGCAGTCACGGAGCGGGAATAAGCTCCTACAATGAGCAGTTCTTC
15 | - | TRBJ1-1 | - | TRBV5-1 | CASTPLQSGKTEAFF | TGCGCCAGCACCCCCTTACAGAGTGGGAAGACTGAAGCTTTCTTT
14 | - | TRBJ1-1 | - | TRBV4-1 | CASSQVEPGLGAFF | TGCGCCAGCAGCCAAGTAGAGCCTGGGCTTGGAGCTTTCTTT
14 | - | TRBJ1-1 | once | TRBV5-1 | CASSRGPPNTEAFF | TGCGCCAGCAGCCGGGGTCCGCCGAACACTGAAGCTTTCTTT
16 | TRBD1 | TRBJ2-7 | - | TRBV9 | CASSVGQGAPAYEQYF | TGTGCCAGCAGCGTAGGGCAGGGGGCCCCAGCCTACGAGCAGTACTTC
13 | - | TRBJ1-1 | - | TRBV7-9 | CASSLTRNTEAFF | TGTGCCAGCAGCTTAACAAGGAACACTGAAGCTTTCTTT
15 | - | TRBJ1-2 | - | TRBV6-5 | CASSYSQGISDGYTF | TGTGCCAGCAGTTACAGTCAGGGGATAAGCGATGGCTACACCTTC
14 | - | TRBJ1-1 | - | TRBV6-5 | CASSYSSGLTEAFF | TGTGCCAGCAGTTACTCTTCAGGGCTCACTGAAGCTTTCTTT
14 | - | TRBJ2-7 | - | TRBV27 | CASSPRQVTYEQYF | TGTGCCAGCAGTCCAAGACAGGTGACCTACGAGCAGTACTTC
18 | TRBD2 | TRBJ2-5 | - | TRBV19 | CASSNDHSGTPQRKTQYF | TGTGCCAGTAGTAATGACCATAGCGGGACCCCCCAGAGGAAGACCCAGTACTTC
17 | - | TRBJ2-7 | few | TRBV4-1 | CASSPIWRDGNTYEQYF | TGCGCCAGCAGCCCCATTTGGAGGGATGGAAATACCTACGAGCAGTACTTC
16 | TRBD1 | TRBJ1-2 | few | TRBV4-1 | CASSQDQGTGLAGYTF | TGCGCCAGCAGCCAAGATCAGGGGACAGGTCTGGCCGGCTACACCTTC
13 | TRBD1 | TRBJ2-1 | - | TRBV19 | CASSIRQGREQFF | TGTGCCAGTAGTATTAGACAGGGCCGAGAGCAGTTCTTC
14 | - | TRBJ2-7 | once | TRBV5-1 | CASSLDPSSYEQYF | TGCGCCAGCAGCTTGGACCCGAGCTCCTACGAGCAGTACTTC
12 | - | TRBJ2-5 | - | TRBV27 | CASKGEAETQYF | TGTGCCAGCAAGGGGGAAGCAGAGACCCAGTACTTC
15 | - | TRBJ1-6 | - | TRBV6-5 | CASSYEAGSSSPLHF | TGTGCCAGCAGTTACGAGGCAGGGAGCTCGTCACCCCTCCACTTT
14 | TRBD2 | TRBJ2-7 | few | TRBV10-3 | CAISVAAGGYEQYF | TGTGCCATCAGTGTAGCAGCGGGAGGCTACGAGCAGTACTTC
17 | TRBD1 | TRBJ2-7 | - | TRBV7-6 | CASSLAGRQGSSYEQYF | TGTGCCAGCAGCTTAGCGGGGAGACAGGGATCTTCCTACGAGCAGTACTTC
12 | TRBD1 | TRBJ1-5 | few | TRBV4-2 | CASSLNGQGRHF | TGTGCCAGCAGCCTAAATGGACAGGGGAGGCATTTT
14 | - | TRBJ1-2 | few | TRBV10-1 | CASSAEQGGYGYTF | TGCGCCAGCAGCGCCGAACAGGGAGGGTATGGCTACACCTTC
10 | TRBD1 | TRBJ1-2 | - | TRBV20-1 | CSASEGGSTF | TGCAGTGCTAGTGAAGGGGGCTCAACCTTC
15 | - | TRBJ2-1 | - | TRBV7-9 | CASSSLAVSYNEQFF | TGTGCCAGCAGCTCTTTAGCGGTCTCCTACAATGAGCAGTTCTTC
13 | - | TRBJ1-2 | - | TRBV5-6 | CASRDWGYYGYTF | TGTGCCAGCAGAGATTGGGGGTACTATGGCTACACCTTC
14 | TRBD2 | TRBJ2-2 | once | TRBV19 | CASSIGGITGELFF | TGTGCCAGTAGTATCGGGGGGATCACCGGGGAGCTGTTTTTT
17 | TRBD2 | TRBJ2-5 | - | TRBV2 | CASSRGTSGIVGETQYF | TGTGCCAGCAGCCGAGGGACTAGCGGGATAGTAGGAGAGACCCAGTACTTC
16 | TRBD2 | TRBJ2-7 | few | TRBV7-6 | CASSPGLAGGLYEQYF | TGTGCCAGCAGCCCGGGACTAGCGGGAGGGCTGTACGAGCAGTACTTC
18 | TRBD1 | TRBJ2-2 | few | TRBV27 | CASSSPPGTGVRTGELFF | TGTGCCAGCAGTTCCCCCCCCGGGACAGGGGTTCGCACCGGGGAGCTGTTTTTT
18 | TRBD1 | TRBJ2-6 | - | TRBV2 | CASRGQGASSSGANVLTF | TGTGCCAGCAGAGGACAGGGGGCTTCTTCCTCTGGGGCCAACGTCCTGACTTTC
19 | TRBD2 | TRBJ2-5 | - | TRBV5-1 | CASSLWRLAGGPWQETQYF | TGCGCCAGCAGCCTATGGCGGCTAGCGGGAGGGCCTTGGCAAGAGACCCAGTACTTC
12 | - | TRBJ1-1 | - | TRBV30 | CALEQRNTEAFF | TGTGCCTTGGAACAGAGGAACACTGAAGCTTTCTTT
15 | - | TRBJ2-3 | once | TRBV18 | CASSPSSVNTDTQYF | TGTGCCAGCTCACCAAGTAGCGTTAACACAGATACGCAGTATTTT
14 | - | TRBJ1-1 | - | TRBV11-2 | CASSLLITNTEAFF | TGTGCCAGCAGCTTATTAATTACGAACACTGAAGCTTTCTTT
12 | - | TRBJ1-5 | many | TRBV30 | CAWSKRTQPQHF | TGTGCCTGGAGTAAGCGAACTCAGCCCCAGCATTTT
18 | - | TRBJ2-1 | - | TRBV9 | CASSNPWGSRGSYNEQFF | TGTGCCAGCAGCAACCCTTGGGGTAGTAGAGGTTCCTACAATGAGCAGTTCTTC
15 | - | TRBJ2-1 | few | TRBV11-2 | CASSISEGVYNEQFF | TGTGCCAGCAGCATTAGCGAGGGGGTTTACAATGAGCAGTTCTTC
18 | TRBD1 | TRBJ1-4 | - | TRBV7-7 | CASQSPRQGTLGGEKLFF | TGTGCCAGCCAGTCCCCGCGACAGGGGACCCTGGGAGGAGAAAAACTGTTTTTT
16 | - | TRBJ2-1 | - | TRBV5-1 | CASSLAWGHSYNEQFF | TGCGCCAGCAGCTTGGCCTGGGGACATTCCTACAATGAGCAGTTCTTC
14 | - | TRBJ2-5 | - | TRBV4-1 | CASSRGGSEETQYF | TGCGCCAGCAGTCGAGGGGGATCGGAAGAGACCCAGTACTTC
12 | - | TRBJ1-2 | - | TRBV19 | CASSPGRRLITF | TGTGCCAGTAGCCCGGGTCGCCGGCTAATAACCTTC